This passage covers 19 T cell receptor beta chains from one sample sequenced in a study of technical replicates of blood from a handful of donors. The table came from immunoSEQ multiplex PCR; TCRdb's copy has only in-frame clones and leaves some out. The sample includes some 70,000 clones, approximately 89% of them seen just once. The sample taken for sequencing was PBMCs. The source of these receptors is a human donor in good health. Some clones in this sample may be carry-over from other donors' samples.

V and J are TRBV5-4 and TRBJ1-1, with D hard to call. Germline CDR1 SGHNT, CDR2 YYREEE (reference sequence). CDR3 length equals 13 residues. V was clipped by 3 bases and J by 0 bases, with 6 bases between them. The CDR3 region has the DNA TGTGCCAGCAGCTCCCGGGTGAACACTGAAGCTTTCTTT. Translation: CASSSRVNTEAFF.

The gene calls are TRBV23-1 and TRBJ2-3; D is perhaps TRBD1 (6 bases). TRBV23-1 is an open reading frame whose function is uncertain. The length of the CDR3 is 17 residues. The V gene lost 2 bases and the J gene lost 2 bases, with 17 bases spanning the gap. For the CDR3, the DNA is TGCGCCAGCAGTCAACAATGCTACAACAGGGACACAGATACGCAGTATTTT. This gives the protein CASSQQCYNRDTDTQYF.

The chain carries TRBV5-1 and TRBJ2-7, with 9 nucleotides matching TRBD2. Trimming removed 0 bases from V and 4 bases from J; junction bases left unmatched: 5. Looked up from germline, CDR1 is SGHRS and CDR2 is YFSETQ. The CDR3 length is 15 residues. The CDR3 region has the DNA TGCGCCAGCAGCTTGGAGGCGGGGGGGCCGTACGAGCAGTACTTC. This encodes CASSLEAGGPYEQYF.

The chain combines TRBV5-4 with TRBJ2-5, with 7 positions matching TRBD2. CDR3 length: 14 residues. The V and J ends lost 2 bases and 5 bases, in that order; junction bases with no gene match: 6. Germline V gives CDR1 SGHNT, CDR2 YYREEE (reference sequence). The CDR3 sequence: CASSFPGGVETQYF. For the CDR3, the DNA is TGTGCCAGCAGCTTCCCGGGGGGTGTGGAGACCCAGTACTTC. The full variable domain, in which reference TRBV5-4 and TRBJ2-5 provide the parts outside the CDR3, is ETGVTQSPTHLIKTRGQQVTLRCSSQSGHNTVSWYQQALGQGPQFIFQYYREEENGRGNFPPRFSGLQFPNYSSELNVNALELDDSALYLCASSFPGGVETQYFGPGTRLLVL.

This clone showed up just a few times. The rearrangement joins TRBV18 to TRBJ1-1, with D unclear. Trimming took 1 base from V and 1 from J, leaving 10 bases between them. Germline values: CDR1 KGHSH, CDR2 LQKENI. This CDR3 has 15 amino acids. The DNA of the CDR3 is TGTGCCAGCTCACCACGGGCCAGGCAGAACACTGAAGCTTTCTTT. It is translated as CASSPRARQNTEAFF. Drawing the rest from reference TRBV18 and TRBJ1-1, the complete variable domain is NAGVMQNPRHLVRRRGQEARLRCSPMKGHSHVYWYRQLPEEGLKFMVYLQKENIIDESGMPKERFSAEFPKEGPSILRIQQVVRGDSAAYFCASSPRARQNTEAFFGQGTRLTVV.

As for this clone: Distinct nucleotide sequences in the sample also encode this CDR3. The V gene is TRBV9, the J gene TRBJ2-1; 11 positions match TRBD2. The CDR3 contains 16 residues. The germline gives CDR1 SGDLS, CDR2 YYNGEE. With 2 bases clipped from V and 3 bases from J, the junction kept 4 bases outside the gene matches. The DNA of the CDR3 is TGTGCCAGCAGCGTTGGACTAGCGGGTGTCTACAATGAGCAGTTCTTC. The encoded protein is CASSVGLAGVYNEQFF.

Of note for this clone: Other nucleotide sequences in the sample specify the same CDR3. The rearrangement links TRBV9 to TRBJ2-1; D gene uncertain. Germline CDR1 is SGDLS and CDR2 is YYNGEE. V lost 0 bases and J lost 1, with 8 bases in between. The CDR3 loop spans 15 amino acids. CDR3 residues: CASSVGTSSYNEQFF. The CDR3 DNA reads TGTGCCAGCAGCGTAGGTACATCGTCCTACAATGAGCAGTTCTTC.

As DNA, the CDR3 is TGTGCCAGCAGCTGGCCCCTTGGGACTAGCGGGGGGGACACAGAAGAGACCCAGTACTTC. Translating gives CASSWPLGTSGGDTEETQYF. V usage is TRBV7-8 and J usage is TRBJ2-5, with 16 bases identical to TRBD2. After removal of 4 bases from V and 3 bases from J, the junction contained 14 bases not matched to a gene. CDR1 is SGHVS, CDR2 FQNEAQ, per germline. This CDR3 region has 20 residues.

V usage is TRBV5-1 and J usage is TRBJ2-7; 7 nucleotides agree with TRBD1. The trim removed 4 bases at V and 1 base at J, leaving 5 bases unmatched. From germline, CDR1 is SGHRS and CDR2 YFSETQ. This CDR3 spans 14 amino acids. The CDR3, as DNA: TGCGCCAGCAGCCCACGGGGACAGTCCTACGAGCAGTACTTC. Amino acids: CASSPRGQSYEQYF.

This clone was recorded only once. The gene calls are TRBV11-2 and TRBJ2-1, with 9 bases fitting TRBD2. The germline gives CDR1 SGHAT, CDR2 FQNNGV. V was clipped by 1 base and J by 1 base; unmatched bases: 8. The CDR3 is made up of 18 amino acids. The CDR3, as DNA: TGTGCCAGCAGCTTAGGAGCGGGAGGCTTTGGGTCCTACAATGAGCAGTTCTTC. It translates to CASSLGAGGFGSYNEQFF. Looking up the rest from reference TRBV11-2 and TRBJ2-1 gives the full variable domain: EAGVAQSPRYKIIEKRQSVAFWCNPISGHATLYWYQQILGQGPKLLIQFQNNGVVDDSQLPKDRFSAERLKGVDSTLKIQPAKLEDSAVYLCASSLGAGGFGSYNEQFFGPGTRLTVL.

The CDR3 DNA sequence: TGTGCCAGCAGCCTCCGGGAGAGGTACGAGCAGTACTTC. It encodes CASSLRERYEQYF. V and J are TRBV7-9 and TRBJ2-7, with a possible D match to TRBD2 (6 bases). Germline V gives CDR1 SEHNR, CDR2 FQNEAQ (reference sequence). The CDR3 runs to 13 residues. The V end lost 5 bases, the J end lost 4 bases, and 12 bases lay between the germline ends.

The rearrangement joins TRBV19 to TRBJ1-1; 10 bases match TRBD1. The CDR3 covers 14 residues. CDR1 and CDR2 from the germline V gene are LNHDA and SQIVND (reference sequence). V was pared by 7 bases and J by 2 bases, with 4 bases of the junction left unmatched. CDR3 sequence: CASNRDRGNTEAFF. The DNA of the CDR3 is TGTGCCAGTAATCGGGACAGGGGTAACACTGAAGCTTTCTTT.

This clone has more than one count but fewer than ten. The genes are TRBV7-6 and TRBJ2-3; possible D gene TRBD2, 6 bases. V lost 9 bases to trimming and J lost 0 bases, with 16 bases between them. Germline V CDR1 and CDR2: SGHVS, FNYEAQ. The CDR3 runs 15 residues. The CDR3 DNA sequence: TGTGCCAGTTCCGGCGGGGACTTTAGCACAGATACGCAGTATTTT. It codes for CASSGGDFSTDTQYF.

J is TRBJ2-2 and V is TRBV6-1, with TRBD2 matching over 11 bases. The germline CDR1 and CDR2 sequences are MNHNS and SASEGT. The CDR3 sequence is 18 residues long. V trimming: 4 bases; J trimming: 4 bases; junction bases outside the gene matches: 11. The DNA of the CDR3 is TGTGCCAGCAGTGGTGGTAGCGGGGGGGCCCTCGTCACCGGGGAGCTGTTTTTT. Translated: CASSGGSGGALVTGELFF.

The chain carries TRBV2 and TRBJ1-6; tentative D call: TRBD1 (5 bases). Trimming took 8 bases from V and 7 from J, leaving 12 bases between them. Germline-derived CDR1 and CDR2 are SNHLY and FYNNEI. This CDR3 region has 13 residues. The CDR3 reads CASCRVENSPLHF. DNA of the CDR3: TGTGCCAGCTGCAGGGTAGAAAATTCACCCCTCCACTTT.

The chain joins TRBV5-1 to TRBJ2-7, with 8 nucleotides matching TRBD2. The V gene's germline CDR1 is SGHRS and CDR2 YFSETQ. V lost 6 bases to trimming and J lost 2 bases; unmatched junction nucleotides: 10. This CDR3 region has 15 residues. The CDR3 loop reads CASTYEGTRTYEQYF. CDR3 DNA sequence: TGCGCCAGCACCTACGAGGGGACTAGAACCTACGAGCAGTACTTC.

CDR3 sequence (DNA): TGTGCCATCAGGAGTAGCCTTGAAGCTTTCTTT. Translated, it gives CAIRSSLEAFF. V and J are TRBV10-3 and TRBJ1-1; D uncertain. Germline-derived CDR1 and CDR2 are ENHRY and SYGVKD. V was shortened by 6 bases and J by 7 bases, with 9 bases between the two germline ends. This CDR3 is built from 11 residues.

V gene TRBV19 combines with J gene TRBJ1-2; TRBD1 might be the D (6 bases). Germline CDR1 and CDR2: LNHDA and SQIVND (reference sequence). The ends were cut back, 3 bases at V and 4 bases at J, with 15 bases in the middle. The CDR3 has 15 amino acids. CDR3 DNA sequence: TGTGCCAGTAGTATCCGACAGGAGGTCACCTATGGCTACACCTTC. This translates into CASSIRQEVTYGYTF.

The chain uses TRBV6-6 and TRBJ2-2; D gene unclear. Germline CDR1 and CDR2: MNHNY and SVGAGI (reference sequence). The length of the CDR3 is 11 residues. With 10 bases removed from V and 7 bases from J, the gap between germline ends came to 10 bases. In nucleotides, the CDR3 is TGTGCCACCAACGGTGGCGGGGAGCTGTTTTTT. The encoded protein is CATNGGGELFF.